This passage covers 3 T cell receptor beta chains from one sample sequenced in a study of T cell responses to AZD1222 COVID-19 vaccine. The assay was immunoSEQ multiplex PCR, and TCRdb's table has in-frame clones only and misses some. The table has tens of thousands of clones, around 81% seen once; the top ten hold approximately 24%. Sequencing used peripheral blood, obtained 28 days after the second AZD1222 dose. Source of these receptors: an adult who received the AZD1222 COVID-19 vaccine.

This clone was counted once. CDR3 DNA sequence: TGTGCCAGCAGTTTGCTAGCGGCCCCCCAAGCGGACGAGCAGTACTTC. It encodes CASSLLAAPQADEQYF. The genes are TRBV27 and TRBJ2-7, with 7 bases identical to TRBD2. The junction had 13 bases not matched to a gene; V was cut back by 3 bases and J by 5 bases. Germline V CDR1 and CDR2: MNHEY, SMNVEV (reference sequence). The CDR3 length is 16 residues.

This clone was seen once. This chain joins TRBV2 and TRBJ2-7, with 7 positions matching TRBD2. The CDR3 is 13 amino acids. The junction had 0 bases not matched to a gene; V was cut back by 2 bases and J by 2 bases. Germline assignment: CDR1 SNHLY and CDR2 FYNNEI. The CDR3: CASSESGTYEQYF. For the CDR3, the DNA is TGTGCCAGCAGTGAAAGCGGGACCTACGAGCAGTACTTC.

The chain joins TRBV10-3 to TRBJ1-5; maybe TRBD1 (6 bases). V lost 5 bases and J 4 bases, leaving 9 bases between the germline ends. The CDR3 runs 13 residues. Germline V gene sequence: CDR1 ENHRY, CDR2 SYGVKD. CDR3 protein: CAISWDTNQPQHF. The CDR3 nucleotides are TGTGCCATCAGTTGGGACACGAATCAGCCCCAGCATTTT.